This TCR beta chain was captured in a study of human T cells and chemical hapten exposure. This clonotype occurred many times. As yet, its antigen is unknown. The CDR3 totals 15 residues. With 5 bases removed from V and 6 bases from J, the gap between germline ends came to 20 bases. From germline, CDR1 is MNHNY and CDR2 SVGAGI (reference sequence). Time point reported: healthy volunteer bleed at 6 weeks. The authors' total RNA extraction used unfractionated whole blood. Unique molecular identifiers were attached to individual cDNA molecules within the library. TCRdb ran MiXCR on the RACE reads and lists one entry per CDR3 protein. The sample comprises 65,000 to 95,000 distinct CDR3 sequences, 7% to 9.5% of which are singletons, and 1.7% rests with the top ten. The study, taken as a whole, reports: DPC sensitization did not alter TCRs above 1 in 1000 frequency.

The sequenced sample consisted of whole blood. The gene calls are TRBV6-6 and TRBJ2-7; tentatively, D is TRBD2 (5 bases). This TCR derives from a female donor in good health. Some clones in this sample may be carry-over from other donors' samples. CDR3 in amino acids: CASSPAGPTGSEQYF. CDR3 bases: TGTGCCAGCAGTCCCGCCGGACCGACGGGGAGCGAGCAGTACTTC.